What follows are 16 T cell receptor beta chains derived from one specimen sequenced in a study of T-cell reconstitution after alpha-beta-depleted transplantation in children. This sample's TCRbeta library carried unique molecular identifier barcodes. TCRdb passed the PCR reads through MiXCR, listing each CDR3 protein once. The sample holds under 5,500 distinct CDR3 sequences, around 23% seen once. The material sequenced was PBMCs, mostly from graft donor cells, taken 60 days after TCRalphabeta/CD19-depleted stem cell transplant. The source is a boy in the first two years of life who had a stem cell transplant for SCID, so the T cells may come from the graft donor.

The table lists this clonotype with many counts. The genes are TRBV7-9 and TRBJ2-5, with D unclear. Trimming left V 5 bases short and J 4 bases short, with 14 bases between. This CDR3 region has 14 residues. The germline V gene has CDR1 SEHNR and CDR2 FQNEAQ (reference sequence). The CDR3 spells CASSPLWRGETQYF. Written as DNA, the CDR3 is TGTGCCAGCAGCCCTCTTTGGCGTGGAGAGACCCAGTACTTC.

The sample holds many counts of this clonotype. The chain uses TRBV11-2 and TRBJ2-7, with 10 bases identical to TRBD1. J gave up 3 bases and V 1 base, and 9 bases lay outside the gene matches. CDR3 length: 17 residues. The germline CDR1 and CDR2 sequences are SGHAT and FQNNGV. CDR3 sequence (DNA): TGTGCCAGCAGCTTAGGCATTCTCGACAGGGGGCGCTACGAGCAGTACTTC. Translating gives CASSLGILDRGRYEQYF. The variable domain in full, with the rest retrieved from reference TRBV11-2 and TRBJ2-7, is EAGVAQSPRYKIIEKRQSVAFWCNPISGHATLYWYQQILGQGPKLLIQFQNNGVVDDSQLPKDRFSAERLKGVDSTLKIQPAKLEDSAVYLCASSLGILDRGRYEQYFGPGTRLTVT.

This clonotype was counted many times. The rearrangement uses TRBV28 and TRBJ1-3, with D possibly TRBD1 on 5 matching bases. Trimming left V 5 bases short and J 0 bases short, with 11 bases between. CDR3 size: 15 residues. Looked up from germline, CDR1 is MDHEN and CDR2 is SYDVKM. The CDR3 here is CASSQGLHSGNTIYF. In nucleotides, the CDR3 is TGTGCCAGCAGTCAGGGACTGCACTCTGGAAACACCATATATTTT.

This clonotype is medium-sized by share. This chain connects TRBV28 to TRBJ2-7; a possible D gene is TRBD2 (5 bases). Germline V lookup: CDR1 MDHEN, CDR2 SYDVKM. The V and J ends lost 5 bases and 5 bases respectively, with 16 bases between them. The CDR3 length is 14 residues. CDR3 coding DNA: TGTGCCAGCAGTCCCCCCGGGGATGGGGACGAGCAGTACTTC. This translates into CASSPPGDGDEQYF.

The rearrangement joins TRBV3-1 to TRBJ1-2; possibly TRBD1 for D (5 bases). Trimming removed 10 bases at V and 5 bases at J, with 29 bases between. Germline CDR1 reads LGHDT; CDR2 reads YNNKEL (reference sequence). The CDR3 sequence is 17 residues long. The CDR3, as DNA: TGTGCCACCTCCAAGCAGGCCAGGGCCCGATTTTATTATGGCTACACCTTC. Its translation is CATSKQARARFYYGYTF.

This clonotype was detected ten times or more. The V and J genes are TRBV9 and TRBJ1-1; tentative D call: TRBD1 (5 bases). This CDR3 is 13 amino acids long. Germline CDR1 and CDR2: SGDLS and YYNGEE. V lost 5 bases and J lost 1, with 9 bases in between. The CDR3 nucleotides read TGTGCCAGCAGGGGGCGTGAGAACACTGAAGCTTTCTTT. It encodes CASRGRENTEAFF. Using reference TRBV9 and TRBJ1-1 for the parts outside the CDR3, the full variable domain is DSGVTQTPKHLITATGQRVTLRCSPRSGDLSVYWYQQSLDQGLQFLIQYYNGEERAKGNILERFSAQQFPDLHSELNLSSLELGDSALYFCASRGRENTEAFFGQGTRLTVV.

This clonotype was recorded at least ten times. The chain links TRBV7-9 to TRBJ1-1; unclear D gene. This CDR3 region has 15 residues. The germline V and J ends were trimmed by 1 base and 4 bases, with 13 bases remaining between them. The V gene's germline CDR1 is SEHNR and CDR2 FQNEAQ (reference sequence). The CDR3 spells CASSLVWGKITEAFF. Written as DNA, the CDR3 is TGTGCCAGCAGCTTAGTCTGGGGAAAGATCACTGAAGCTTTCTTT.

The V and J genes are TRBV5-4 and TRBJ2-1; 14 nucleotides match TRBD2. The CDR3 totals 20 residues. Germline assignment: CDR1 SGHNT and CDR2 YYREEE (reference sequence). V gave up 2 bases and J gave up 2 bases; unmatched junction bases: 12. In nucleotides, the CDR3 is TGTGCCAGCAGCTTTCTAACTGGACTAGCGGGGGGTGAACCCTACAATGAGCAGTTCTTC. Translated, it gives CASSFLTGLAGGEPYNEQFF. Drawing the rest from reference TRBV5-4 and TRBJ2-1, the complete variable domain is ETGVTQSPTHLIKTRGQQVTLRCSSQSGHNTVSWYQQALGQGPQFIFQYYREEENGRGNFPPRFSGLQFPNYSSELNVNALELDDSALYLCASSFLTGLAGGEPYNEQFFGPGTRLTVL.

This clonotype was seen only a few times. The J gene is TRBJ1-6, the V gene TRBV19; D remains ambiguous. This CDR3 contains 13 residues. Trimming removed 3 bases at V and 8 bases at J, with 8 bases between. Germline V gene lookup returns CDR1 LNHDA and CDR2 SQIVND (reference sequence). Written as DNA, the CDR3 is TGTGCCAGTAGTATCCTGGCAGATTCACCCCTCCACTTT. This codes for CASSILADSPLHF. The full variable domain, its missing parts supplied by reference TRBV19 and TRBJ1-6, is DGGITQSPKYLFRKEGQNVTLSCEQNLNHDAMYWYRQDPGQGLRLIYYSQIVNDFQKGDIAEGYSVSREKKESFPLTVTSAQKNPTAFYLCASSILADSPLHFGNGTRLTVT.

This clonotype appeared many times. The V gene is TRBV15, the J gene TRBJ2-7; 7 bases are a match to TRBD1. The CDR3 consists of 19 residues. Germline CDR1 LNHNV, CDR2 YYDKDF (reference sequence). The junction had 15 bases not matched to a gene; V was cut back by 0 bases and J by 1 base. CDR3 in DNA: TGTGCCACCAGCAGAGATCTCTCTGGCCTAAGGGGGCCTTCCTACGAGCAGTACTTC. This translates into CATSRDLSGLRGPSYEQYF.

This clonotype was seen a handful of times. The chain is built from TRBV3-1 and TRBJ2-2; TRBD2 aligns across 15 bases. CDR1 is LGHDT and CDR2 is YNNKEL in the germline V gene (reference sequence). Trimming removed 5 bases from V and 2 bases from J; junction bases left unmatched: 6. The CDR3 runs to 18 residues. The CDR3 sequence is CASSAQGLAGGNTGELFF. DNA of the CDR3: TGTGCCAGCAGCGCGCAGGGACTAGCGGGGGGAAACACCGGGGAGCTGTTTTTT.

The rearrangement joins TRBV30 to TRBJ1-2; tentatively, D is TRBD1 (5 bases). The V end lost 7 bases, the J end lost 5 bases, and 29 bases lay between the germline ends. Germline V CDR1 and CDR2: GTSNPN, SVGIG (reference sequence). This CDR3 has 17 residues. This chain's CDR3 is CASTKQARARFYYGYTF. CDR3 bases: TGTGCCTCCACCAAGCAGGCCAGGGCCCGATTTTATTATGGCTACACCTTC. Looking up the rest from reference TRBV30 and TRBJ1-2 gives the full variable domain: SQTIHQWPATLVQPVGSPLSLECTVEGTSNPNLYWYRQAAGRGLQLLFYSVGIGQISSEVPQNLSASRPQDRQFILSSKKLLLSDSGFYLCASTKQARARFYYGYTFGSGTRLTVV.

Ten or more counts support this clonotype. The chain carries TRBV4-3 and TRBJ2-1; D call uncertain. The germline CDR1 and CDR2 sequences are LGHNA and YSLEER. V was shortened by 4 bases and J by 4 bases, with 14 bases between the two germline ends. The CDR3 covers 15 residues. For the CDR3, the DNA is TGCGCCAGCAGCCCGACGGCCAAGGAATACAATGAGCAGTTCTTC. This gives the protein CASSPTAKEYNEQFF.

The chain carries TRBV12-3 or TRBV12-4 and TRBJ2-1, with 9 bases fitting TRBD2. V lost 0 bases and J lost 7; bases outside the gene matches: 7. This CDR3 contains 16 residues. The CDR3, as DNA: TGTGCCAGCAGTTTAGCGCTTGGGACTAGCAGGAATGAGCAGTTCTTC. This translates into CASSLALGTSRNEQFF.

The V call is TRBV7-9, the J call TRBJ1-1, with D possibly being TRBD1 (6 bases). Germline V gene sequence: CDR1 SEHNR, CDR2 FQNEAQ (reference sequence). Trimming removed 7 bases at V and 1 base at J, with 10 bases between. The CDR3 sequence is 13 residues long. The DNA for the CDR3 is TGTGCCAGCACCCGGACAGCGAACACTGAAGCTTTCTTT. This translates into CASTRTANTEAFF.

At least ten counts were recorded for this clonotype. CDR3 DNA sequence: TGTGCCAGCAGCTTGGTTTTGTATCGCCGTTCGGGTGAGCAGTTCTTC. Protein: CASSLVLYRRSGEQFF. The chain recombines TRBV5-8 with TRBJ2-1; D gene ambiguous. The CDR3 is 16 residues long. CDR1 and CDR2 from the germline V gene are SGHTS and YDEGEE. The ends were cut back, 0 bases at V and 9 bases at J, with 19 bases in the middle.